The subject of this entry is one T cell receptor beta chain. The sample is drawn from a study of technical replicates of blood from a handful of donors. Here immunoSEQ multiplex PCR was the method, and the copy in TCRdb shows in-frame clones only, minus some. Of 85,000 or so clones in the sample, approximately 95% are singletons; the top ten hold 0.26%. The source is a human donor in good health. Sequences were obtained from T cells isolated from PBMCs.

The CDR3 loop is CASSLQGLGDTQYF. The CDR3 DNA sequence: TGTGCCAGCAGCTTACAGGGTTTAGGGGATACGCAGTATTTT. The chain recombines TRBV7-2 with TRBJ2-3; D might be TRBD1 (5 bases). This CDR3 is 14 amino acids long. The germline CDR1 and CDR2 sequences are SGHTA and FQGNSA. V lost 2 bases and J 6 bases, leaving 12 bases between the germline ends.